What follows describes a single TCR beta chain. Its antigen is currently unknown. This entry comes from a study of shared clonotypes between healthy human individuals. Study-wide findings and caveats: Blood was the only sampled material, and tissue repertoires likely differ. Sharing of clonotypes among donors was expected to vary with sequencing depth.

Deep level was the assay's run setting. In the original processing: Filtering of immunoSEQ junctional sequences could not match full-length read filtering. Generated by immunoSEQ multiplex PCR, the TCRdb table keeps only in-frame clones and is missing some. That table supplies the V and J calls and clone size; D and trimming were determined from the DNA. In the table there are 520,000 or so clones, 79% of which are singletons. V was trimmed by 7 bases and J by 4 bases, leaving 11 bases between them. The germline gives CDR1 MNHEY, CDR2 SMNVEV (reference sequence). CDR3 size: 14 residues. The rearrangement joins TRBV27 to TRBJ2-6; no definite D call. This clonotype was sampled from a woman aged 40 to 50 in good health. Some clones in this sample may be carry-over from other donors' samples. Sequenced: PBMCs. The CDR3: CASTTRAGANVLTF. The CDR3 DNA reads TGTGCCAGCACGACGCGTGCAGGGGCCAACGTCCTGACTTTC.